The clone carrying this TCR beta chain was recorded once. This CDR3 has 14 amino acids. The V end was cut by 7 bases, the J end by 7 bases, with 14 bases between. CDR1 is WSHSY and CDR2 is SAAADI in the germline V gene. This sample was taken from a study of blood T cell repertoires in COVID-19. Generated by immunoSEQ multiplex PCR, the TCRdb table keeps only in-frame clones and is missing some. The table shows about 91,000 clones, with approximately 80% occurring only once. This sequence joins TRBV10-2 and TRBJ1-6; TRBD1 might be the D (5 bases). Sequencing was done on a sample of peripheral blood. This TCR was sampled from a man between 70 and 80 years old with acute or convalescent COVID-19. CDR3 loop: CASTPQGGNSPLHF. CDR3 DNA sequence: TGCGCCAGCACGCCCCAGGGTGGAAATTCACCCCTCCACTTT.